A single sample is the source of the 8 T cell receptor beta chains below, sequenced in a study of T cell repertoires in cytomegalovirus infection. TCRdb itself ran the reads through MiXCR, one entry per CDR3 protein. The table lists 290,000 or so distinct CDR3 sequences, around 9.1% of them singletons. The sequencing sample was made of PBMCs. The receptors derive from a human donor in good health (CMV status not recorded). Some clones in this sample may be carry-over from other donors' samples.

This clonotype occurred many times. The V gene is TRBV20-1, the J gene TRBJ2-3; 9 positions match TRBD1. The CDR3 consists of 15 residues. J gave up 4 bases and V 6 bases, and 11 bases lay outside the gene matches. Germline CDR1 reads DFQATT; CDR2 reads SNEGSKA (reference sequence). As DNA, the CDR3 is TGCAGTGCAATACAGGGGGCGATTCGGGCAGATACGCAGTATTTT. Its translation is CSAIQGAIRADTQYF.

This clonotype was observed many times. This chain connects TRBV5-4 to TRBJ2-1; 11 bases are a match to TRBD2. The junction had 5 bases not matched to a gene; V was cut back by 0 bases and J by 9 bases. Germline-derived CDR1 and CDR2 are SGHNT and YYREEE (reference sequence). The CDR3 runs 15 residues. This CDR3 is CASSLDSGGAAEQFF. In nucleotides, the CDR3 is TGTGCCAGCAGCTTGGATAGCGGGGGGGCCGCTGAGCAGTTCTTC.

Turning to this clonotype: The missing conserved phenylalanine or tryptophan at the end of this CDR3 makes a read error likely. The CDR3 coding sequence is TGTGCCAGCAGAGTGGACTACGAGCAGTACCTC. Translation: CASRVDYEQYL. The chain joins TRBV6-4 to TRBJ2-7; no firm D call. Germline V gene lookup returns CDR1 MRHNA and CDR2 SNTAGT. CDR3 length equals 11 residues. The V gene lost 6 bases and the J gene lost 3 bases, with 6 bases spanning the gap.

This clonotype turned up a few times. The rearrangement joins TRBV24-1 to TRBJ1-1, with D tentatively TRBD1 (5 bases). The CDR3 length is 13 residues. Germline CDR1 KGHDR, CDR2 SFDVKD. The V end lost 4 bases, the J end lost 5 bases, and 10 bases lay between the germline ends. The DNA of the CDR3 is TGTGCCACCAGTGAACCAGGGAAAACTGAAGCTTTCTTT. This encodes CATSEPGKTEAFF.

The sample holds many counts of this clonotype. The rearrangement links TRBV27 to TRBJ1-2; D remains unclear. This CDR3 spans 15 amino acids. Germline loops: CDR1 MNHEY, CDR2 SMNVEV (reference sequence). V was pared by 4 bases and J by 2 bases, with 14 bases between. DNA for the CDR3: TGTGCCAGCAGTTCTCCTATCCTGGGGAACTATGGCTACACCTTC. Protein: CASSSPILGNYGYTF.

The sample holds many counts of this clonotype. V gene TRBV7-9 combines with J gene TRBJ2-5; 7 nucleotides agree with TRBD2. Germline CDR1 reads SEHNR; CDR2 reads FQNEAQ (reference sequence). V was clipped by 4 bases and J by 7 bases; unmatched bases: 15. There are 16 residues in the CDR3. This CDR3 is CASSSELTSPKRTQYF. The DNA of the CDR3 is TGTGCCAGCAGCTCCGAACTGACTAGCCCCAAGAGGACCCAGTACTTC.

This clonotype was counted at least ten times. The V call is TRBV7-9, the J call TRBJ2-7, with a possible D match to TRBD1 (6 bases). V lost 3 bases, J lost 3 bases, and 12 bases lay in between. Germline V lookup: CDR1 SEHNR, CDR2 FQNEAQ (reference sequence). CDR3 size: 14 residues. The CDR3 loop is CASSLAGAFYEQYF. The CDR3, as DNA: TGTGCCAGCAGCTTGGCAGGGGCATTCTACGAGCAGTACTTC.

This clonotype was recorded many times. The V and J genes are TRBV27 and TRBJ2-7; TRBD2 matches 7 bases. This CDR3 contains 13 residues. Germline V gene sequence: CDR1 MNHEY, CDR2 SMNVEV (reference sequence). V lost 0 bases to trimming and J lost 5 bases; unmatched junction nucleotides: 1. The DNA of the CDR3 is TGTGCCAGCAGTTTATCGGGAGGGAACGAGCAGTACTTC. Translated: CASSLSGGNEQYF.